One sample yielded the 8 T cell receptor beta chains listed below, sequenced in a study of T-cell memory formation after mild COVID-19. In TCRdb, the 5' RACE reads were re-called with MiXCR into one record per CDR3 protein. The profile shows about 390,000 distinct CDR3 sequences, 15% to 20% of them singletons. Sequenced input: PBMCs or a T cell subset sorted from them (not recorded which). The receptors were gathered from a man aged 18-30 years who had mild COVID-19 (a few samples of this study predate the infection). Cell type and time point are not known.

This clonotype turned up a few times. The rearrangement uses TRBV28 and TRBJ2-2; no clear D gene. This CDR3 has 13 residues. V dropped 4 bases and J dropped 5 bases, with 8 bases sitting between them. Germline loops: CDR1 MDHEN, CDR2 SYDVKM. CDR3 bases: TGTGCCAGCAGTTCACAAAGAACCGGGGAGCTGTTTTTT. Protein: CASSSQRTGELFF.

This clonotype was picked up a small number of times. The chain links TRBV20-1 to TRBJ2-7; D gene unclear. The CDR3 has 13 amino acids. V was shortened by 6 bases and J by 3 bases, with 15 bases between the two germline ends. Germline assignment: CDR1 DFQATT and CDR2 SNEGSKA (reference sequence). CDR3 in DNA: TGCAGTGCCCGAACTTTGCAGTACTACGAGCAGTACTTC. Its translation: CSARTLQYYEQYF.

Many counts were recorded for this clonotype. The genes are TRBV5-4 and TRBJ2-7; D call uncertain. Germline CDR1 and CDR2: SGHNT and YYREEE (reference sequence). The CDR3 loop spans 14 amino acids. The CDR3 spells CASSLDPSSYEQYV. CDR3 bases: TGCGCCAGCAGCTTGGATCCGAGCTCCTACGAGCAGTACGTC.

This chain uses TRBV14 with TRBJ1-6, with D hard to call. Germline values: CDR1 SGHDN, CDR2 FVKESK. V lost 4 bases to trimming and J lost 7 bases, with 8 bases between them. This CDR3 has 13 residues. The CDR3 loop is CASSPNRNSPLHF. The CDR3 coding sequence is TGTGCCAGCAGCCCCAACCGGAATTCACCCCTCCACTTT.

This clonotype was seen at least ten times. The CDR3: CASSLAVRSGNTIYF. As DNA, the CDR3 is TGTGCCAGCAGTTTGGCGGTCCGCTCTGGAAACACCATATATTTT. The rearrangement uses TRBV28 and TRBJ1-3, with D unclear. The germline CDR1 and CDR2 sequences are MDHEN and SYDVKM. This CDR3 has 15 amino acids. V lost 3 bases and J lost 0, with 9 bases in between.

V is TRBV5-1 and J is TRBJ2-2; a weak D match, TRBD1 (6 bases). The germline V gene has CDR1 SGHRS and CDR2 YFSETQ. The V end was cut by 3 bases, the J end by 0 bases, with 12 bases between. The CDR3 runs to 16 residues. CDR3 loop: CASSSLQGPNTGELFF. For the CDR3, the DNA is TGCGCCAGCAGCTCCCTACAGGGACCGAACACCGGGGAGCTGTTTTTT.

This clonotype was seen more than once but under ten times. The V gene is TRBV29-1, the J gene TRBJ1-2, with no clear D. The CDR3 contains 11 residues. Germline V gives CDR1 SQVTM, CDR2 ANQGSEA. Trimming took 5 bases from V and 8 from J, leaving 12 bases between them. In nucleotides, the CDR3 is TGCAGCGTTCACTTGTCGGGCGGCTACACCTTC. This encodes CSVHLSGGYTF.

This clonotype was seen more than once but under ten times. The chain links TRBV6-5 to TRBJ2-1, with 8 nucleotides matching TRBD1. This CDR3 spans 15 amino acids. V shed 6 bases, J shed 5 bases, and the junction held 9 bases outside the gene matches. CDR1 and CDR2 from the germline V gene are MNHEY and SVGAGI. DNA for the CDR3: TGTGCCAGCAGCCAGGACAGGGAAACCCACAATGAGCAGTTCTTC. It translates to CASSQDRETHNEQFF.